A selection of T cell receptor beta chains follows, all from one sample in a study of shared clonotypes between healthy human individuals. Here immunoSEQ multiplex PCR was the method, and the copy in TCRdb shows in-frame clones only, minus some. Of approximately 2,000,000 clones in the sample, roughly 93% were seen once. Sequenced input: naive CD8+ T cells from PBMCs. These receptors were obtained from a man between 18 and 29 years old in good health. Some clones in this sample may be carry-over from other donors' samples. Each CDR3 is given with its conserved first and last residue. The D gene is left open where the match is weak. Part of the rows lack a size; the others show once, few, many or a class for expanded clones.

D: NA; J: TRBJ2-1; V: TRBV4-2; size: NA; CDR3: CASSQVWEDYNEQFF; DNA: TGTGCCAGCAGCCAAGTCTGGGAGGACTACAATGAGCAGTTCTTC
D: TRBD1; J: TRBJ2-7; V: TRBV11-2; size: NA; CDR3: CASSLVTGGQREQYF; DNA: TGTGCCAGCAGCTTAGTGACAGGGGGGCAGCGGGAGCAGTACTTC
D: NA; J: TRBJ2-1; V: TRBV4-1; size: NA; CDR3: CASSQSPVGYNEQFF; DNA: TGCGCCAGCAGCCAGTCCCCCGTGGGCTACAATGAGCAGTTCTTC
D: NA; J: TRBJ2-1; V: TRBV7-6; size: NA; CDR3: CASSPYADEQFF; DNA: TGTGCCAGCAGCCCGTACGCGGATGAGCAGTTCTTC
D: TRBD1; J: TRBJ1-2; V: TRBV5-6; size: NA; CDR3: CASSPDRGWNGYTF; DNA: TGTGCCAGCAGCCCTGACAGGGGATGGAATGGCTACACCTTC
D: NA; J: TRBJ1-4; V: TRBV29-1; size: NA; CDR3: CSVEGLRDGEKLFF; DNA: TGCAGCGTTGAAGGTCTGAGGGATGGAGAAAAACTGTTTTTT
D: NA; J: TRBJ2-3; V: TRBV27; size: NA; CDR3: CASSIGDWDTDTQYF; DNA: TGTGCCAGCAGTATCGGAGATTGGGACACAGATACGCAGTATTTT
D: TRBD2; J: TRBJ2-7; V: TRBV9; size: NA; CDR3: CASSGGTSGASYEQYF; DNA: TGTGCCAGCAGCGGCGGGACTAGCGGGGCTTCCTACGAGCAGTACTTC
D: NA; J: TRBJ1-6; V: TRBV27; size: NA; CDR3: CASSSEKRSTRLNSPLHF; DNA: TGTGCCAGCAGCTCCGAGAAGCGATCGACGCGTTTAAATTCACCCCTCCACTTT
D: TRBD2; J: TRBJ2-1; V: TRBV18; size: NA; CDR3: CASSPTRTTGGDEQFF; DNA: TGTGCCAGCTCACCTACCCGGACGACGGGGGGTGATGAGCAGTTCTTC
D: TRBD1; J: TRBJ2-7; V: TRBV27; size: NA; CDR3: CASSFPGGEQYF; DNA: TGTGCCAGCAGTTTCCCAGGGGGCGAGCAGTACTTC
D: NA; J: TRBJ2-7; V: TRBV28; size: NA; CDR3: CASSLRGAAEQYF; DNA: TGTGCCAGCAGTTTGAGGGGCGCCGCCGAGCAGTACTTC
D: TRBD1; J: TRBJ1-4; V: TRBV11-2; size: NA; CDR3: CASSLYSGTGLEKLFF; DNA: TGTGCCAGCAGCTTATACTCCGGGACAGGGCTTGAAAAACTGTTTTTT
D: NA; J: TRBJ2-6; V: TRBV6-1; size: NA; CDR3: CASRNRNSGANVLTF; DNA: TGTGCCAGCAGAAACAGGAATTCTGGGGCCAACGTCCTGACTTTC
D: TRBD2; J: TRBJ2-5; V: TRBV28; size: NA; CDR3: CSTSGRSWQETQYF; DNA: TGTTCCACTAGCGGGAGGTCTTGGCAAGAGACCCAGTACTTC
D: NA; J: TRBJ2-1; V: TRBV15; size: once; CDR3: CATISLIREQGVVDEQFF; DNA: TGTGCCACCATCTCCCTAATACGGGAACAGGGAGTAGTCGATGAGCAGTTCTTC
D: NA; J: TRBJ1-6; V: TRBV6-5; size: once; CDR3: CASSYYNPGANSPLHF; DNA: TGTGCCAGCAGTTACTATAATCCGGGGGCAAATTCACCCCTCCACTTT
D: NA; J: TRBJ1-5; V: TRBV16; size: NA; CDR3: CASSQAFLQDQPQHF; DNA: TGTGCCAGCAGCCAAGCGTTTCTACAGGATCAGCCCCAGCATTTT
D: TRBD1; J: TRBJ2-7; V: TRBV7-9; size: NA; CDR3: CASSLAFLQQGSTSYEQYF; DNA: TGTGCCAGCAGCTTAGCGTTCCTCCAACAGGGGTCTACCTCCTACGAGCAGTACTTC
D: TRBD1; J: TRBJ1-5; V: TRBV7-3; size: NA; CDR3: CATEQGWSPQHF; DNA: TGTGCCACAGAACAGGGGTGGTCTCCCCAGCATTTT
D: NA; J: TRBJ1-4; V: TRBV4-3; size: NA; CDR3: CASSPKKDRPYEKLFF; DNA: TGCGCCAGCAGCCCGAAGAAGGACAGACCTTATGAAAAACTGTTTTTT
D: NA; J: TRBJ1-5; V: TRBV27; size: NA; CDR3: CASSIWSGQPQHF; DNA: TGTGCCAGCAGTATCTGGTCAGGTCAGCCCCAGCATTTT
D: NA; J: TRBJ2-6; V: TRBV27; size: NA; CDR3: CASWMTGANVLTF; DNA: TGTGCCAGCTGGATGACTGGGGCCAACGTCCTGACTTTC
D: TRBD2; J: TRBJ2-1; V: TRBV25-1; size: NA; CDR3: CASSVTSGYNEQFF; DNA: TGTGCCAGCAGTGTGACTAGCGGGTACAATGAGCAGTTCTTC
D: NA; J: TRBJ2-7; V: TRBV19; size: NA; CDR3: CASMIRDGVYEQYF; DNA: TGTGCCAGTATGATCCGGGACGGCGTCTACGAGCAGTACTTC
D: TRBD1; J: TRBJ1-4; V: TRBV27; size: NA; CDR3: CASSLRGQVWEKLFF; DNA: TGTGCCAGCAGTCTCCGTGGACAGGTCTGGGAAAAACTGTTTTTT
D: NA; J: TRBJ2-1; V: TRBV19; size: NA; CDR3: CAISDRYNEQFF; DNA: TGTGCCATTTCAGACAGGTACAATGAGCAGTTCTTC
D: NA; J: TRBJ2-7; V: TRBV7-9; size: NA; CDR3: CASSSNGPGYEQYF; DNA: TGTGCCAGCAGCTCCAACGGACCGGGCTACGAGCAGTACTTC
D: NA; J: TRBJ2-4; V: TRBV7-2; size: NA; CDR3: CASSLDAIAKNIQYF; DNA: TGTGCCAGCAGCTTAGACGCGATCGCCAAAAACATTCAGTACTTC
D: NA; J: TRBJ1-2; V: TRBV7-9; size: NA; CDR3: CASSLAIGSTRGGYTF; DNA: TGTGCCAGCAGCTTAGCGATAGGGTCGACCCGCGGCGGCTACACCTTC
D: TRBD2; J: TRBJ2-3; V: TRBV27; size: once; CDR3: CASSWGLAGRRATDTQYF; DNA: TGTGCCAGCAGTTGGGGACTAGCGGGAAGGCGTGCCACAGATACGCAGTATTTT
D: NA; J: TRBJ1-2; V: TRBV21-1; size: NA; CDR3: CASSKVYWGRSDDNYGYTF; DNA: TGTGCCAGCAGCAAAGTATATTGGGGCAGGTCCGACGATAACTATGGCTACACCTTC
D: TRBD1; J: TRBJ2-7; V: TRBV11-3; size: NA; CDR3: CASREGQDDSYEQYF; DNA: TGTGCCAGCAGAGAGGGACAGGATGACTCCTACGAGCAGTACTTC
D: NA; J: TRBJ1-2; V: TRBV19; size: few; CDR3: CASSIVALTNYGYTF; DNA: TGTGCCAGTAGTATCGTGGCACTTACTAACTATGGCTACACCTTC
D: TRBD1; J: TRBJ2-7; V: TRBV27; size: NA; CDR3: CASSLSPGQGYEQYF; DNA: TGTGCCAGCAGTTTATCTCCGGGACAGGGTTACGAGCAGTACTTC
D: TRBD1; J: TRBJ1-2; V: TRBV4-3; size: NA; CDR3: CASSPERQGVRYYGYTF; DNA: TGCGCCAGCAGCCCCGAGAGACAGGGTGTTAGGTACTATGGCTACACCTTC
D: NA; J: TRBJ2-5; V: TRBV14; size: NA; CDR3: CANKGGLRETQYF; DNA: TGTGCCAACAAAGGGGGTTTAAGGGAGACCCAGTACTTC
D: NA; J: TRBJ1-2; V: TRBV7-9; size: NA; CDR3: CASSGAPAYGYTF; DNA: TGTGCCAGCAGCGGAGCCCCGGCCTATGGCTACACCTTC
D: NA; J: TRBJ2-5; V: TRBV6-5; size: NA; CDR3: CASSYPSQETQYF; DNA: TGTGCCAGCAGTTACCCAAGCCAAGAGACCCAGTACTTC
D: TRBD1; J: TRBJ2-5; V: TRBV5-1; size: NA; CDR3: CASSQQGQGQETQYF; DNA: TGCGCCAGCAGCCAGCAGGGACAGGGTCAAGAGACCCAGTACTTC
D: TRBD2; J: TRBJ2-1; V: TRBV27; size: once; CDR3: CASNVGLAVYNEQFF; DNA: TGTGCCAGCAATGTGGGACTAGCGGTCTACAATGAGCAGTTCTTC
D: NA; J: TRBJ2-2; V: TRBV27; size: NA; CDR3: CASSLFFNTGELFF; DNA: TGTGCCAGCAGTTTATTTTTTAACACCGGGGAGCTGTTTTTT
D: TRBD2; J: TRBJ2-7; V: TRBV11-1; size: once; CDR3: CASSLSESSGPLKNF; DNA: TGTGCCAGCAGCTTAAGCGAGTCTAGCGGGCCGTTGAAAAACTTC
D: TRBD2; J: TRBJ2-4; V: TRBV9; size: NA; CDR3: CASSAPPMGGPTKNIQYF; DNA: TGTGCCAGCAGCGCACCCCCCATGGGAGGGCCAACCAAAAACATTCAGTACTTC
D: NA; J: TRBJ2-7; V: TRBV4-1; size: NA; CDR3: CASSQITLGYEQYF; DNA: TGCGCCAGCAGCCAAATTACCCTGGGCTACGAGCAGTACTTC
D: NA; J: TRBJ2-5; V: TRBV15; size: NA; CDR3: CATSRESSGLQETQYF; DNA: TGTGCCACCAGCAGAGAATCAAGCGGGCTCCAAGAGACCCAGTACTTC
D: NA; J: TRBJ1-5; V: TRBV7-9; size: few; CDR3: CASSPPGNQPQHF; DNA: TGTGCCAGCAGCCCCCCAGGGAATCAGCCCCAGCATTTT
D: TRBD2; J: TRBJ2-5; V: TRBV18; size: NA; CDR3: CASSPPRLAGVVGGQETQYF; DNA: TGTGCCAGCTCACCACCCCGACTAGCGGGAGTGGTTGGGGGACAAGAGACCCAGTACTTC
D: NA; J: TRBJ1-5; V: TRBV2; size: NA; CDR3: CASSEEPYSNQPQHF; DNA: TGTGCCAGCAGTGAAGAGCCGTATAGCAATCAGCCCCAGCATTTT
D: TRBD1; J: TRBJ1-1; V: TRBV4-3; size: NA; CDR3: CASSQVVGGKGEAFF; DNA: TGCGCCAGCAGCCAAGTTGTAGGGGGCAAGGGTGAAGCTTTCTTT
D: TRBD1; J: TRBJ1-1; V: TRBV9; size: NA; CDR3: CASSVDQEGARDTEAFF; DNA: TGTGCCAGCAGCGTAGATCAGGAGGGGGCGCGGGACACTGAAGCTTTCTTT
D: NA; J: TRBJ1-2; V: TRBV5-6; size: NA; CDR3: CASSPTYGYTF; DNA: TGTGCCAGCAGCCCGACATATGGCTACACCTTC
D: TRBD1; J: TRBJ1-2; V: TRBV7-8; size: NA; CDR3: CASSHDGAGGVYGYTF; DNA: TGTGCCAGCAGCCATGACGGGGCAGGGGGCGTTTATGGCTACACCTTC